The 3 T cell receptor beta chains below come from one sample, sequenced in a study of CD8 T cells in Susac syndrome (dated by TCRdb to the late 2010s). Library preparation employed the immunoSEQ multiplex PCR assay. RNA was extracted with the RNeasy kit and roughly 0.45 to 1 ug was reverse transcribed using random hexamers. The public reads were run again by TCRdb, first through fastp at Q25 and then through MiXCR, and only productive beta chains were kept. Identical CDR3 proteins give one entry, which carries the most common genes and DNA. Recorded for this sample are under 550,000 distinct CDR3 sequences; approximately 89% of them occurred a single time. In total, the top ten clones hold approximately 0.12% of the sample. The sequenced sample was CD8+ T cells from PBMCs. The receptors were sampled from a human donor with multiple sclerosis.

V usage is TRBV29-1 and J usage is TRBJ1-3; D gene uncertain. The CDR3 runs to 13 residues. Germline V gene data show CDR1 as SQVTM and CDR2 as ANQGSEA. The V end lost 4 bases, the J end lost 10 bases, and 17 bases lay between the germline ends. In nucleotides, the CDR3 is TGCAGCGTTGTCCTCGAGGAGATGGGGACCATATATTTT. The encoded protein is CSVVLEEMGTIYF.

This chain connects TRBV11-1 to TRBJ2-7, with D perhaps matching TRBD1 (5 bases). Deletions cut 5 bases from V and 0 bases from J, with 11 bases between. Per the germline V gene, CDR1 is SGHAT and CDR2 is FQDESV (reference sequence). The CDR3 loop spans 14 amino acids. CDR3 in amino acids: CASSAPGSSYEQYF. The DNA of the CDR3 is TGTGCCAGCAGCGCGCCAGGGTCCTCCTACGAGCAGTACTTC.

The genes are TRBV9 and TRBJ2-2; no firm D call. The CDR3 sequence is 15 residues long. Between the trimmed V and J ends, which lost 0 bases and 2 bases, there was a span of 8 bases. Germline assignment: CDR1 SGDLS and CDR2 YYNGEE. CDR3 sequence: CASSVGTSNTGELFF. In DNA, the CDR3 is TGTGCCAGCAGCGTAGGGACGAGCAACACCGGGGAGCTGTTTTTT.